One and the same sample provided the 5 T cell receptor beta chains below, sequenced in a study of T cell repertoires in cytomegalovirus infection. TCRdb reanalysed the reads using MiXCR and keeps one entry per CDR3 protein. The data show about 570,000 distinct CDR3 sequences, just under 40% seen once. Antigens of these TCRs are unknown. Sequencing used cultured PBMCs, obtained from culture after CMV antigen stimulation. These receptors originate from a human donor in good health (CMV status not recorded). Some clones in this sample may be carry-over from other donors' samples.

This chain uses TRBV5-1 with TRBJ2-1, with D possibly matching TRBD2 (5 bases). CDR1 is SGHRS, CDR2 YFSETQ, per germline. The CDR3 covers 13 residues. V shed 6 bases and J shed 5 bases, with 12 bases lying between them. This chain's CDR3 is CASNLLGDNEQFF. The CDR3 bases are TGCGCCAGCAACCTCCTCGGGGACAATGAGCAGTTCTTC.

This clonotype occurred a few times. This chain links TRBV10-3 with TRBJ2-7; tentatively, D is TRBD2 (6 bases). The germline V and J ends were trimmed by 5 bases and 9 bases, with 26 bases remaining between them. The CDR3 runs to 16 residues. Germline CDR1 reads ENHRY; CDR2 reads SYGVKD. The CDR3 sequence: CAISPGVGTERPGQYF. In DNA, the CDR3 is TGTGCCATCAGTCCGGGGGTAGGGACTGAAAGGCCCGGGCAGTACTTC.

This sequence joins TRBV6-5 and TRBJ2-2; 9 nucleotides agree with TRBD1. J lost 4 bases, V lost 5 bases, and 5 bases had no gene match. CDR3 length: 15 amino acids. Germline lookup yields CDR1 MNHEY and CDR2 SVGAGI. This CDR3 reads CASSHRDRVTGELFF. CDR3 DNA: TGTGCCAGCAGTCACCGGGACAGGGTCACCGGGGAGCTGTTTTTT.

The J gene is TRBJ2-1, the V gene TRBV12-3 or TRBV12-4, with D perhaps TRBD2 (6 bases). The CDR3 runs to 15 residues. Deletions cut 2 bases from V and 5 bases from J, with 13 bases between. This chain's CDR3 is CASSLRGSSHNEQFF. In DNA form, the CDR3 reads TGTGCCAGCAGTTTACGGGGGTCTTCTCACAATGAGCAGTTCTTC.

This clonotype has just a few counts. The CDR3, as DNA: TGTGCCAGCAGCGGGCCGGGACTAGCGGGGGCCTACAATGAGCAGTTCTTC. It yields the protein CASSGPGLAGAYNEQFF. This chain joins TRBV7-2 and TRBJ2-1, with TRBD2 matching over 14 bases. The germline V gene encodes CDR1 SGHTA and CDR2 FQGNSA. The CDR3 sequence is 17 residues long. V was clipped by 5 bases and J by 2 bases; unmatched bases: 5.